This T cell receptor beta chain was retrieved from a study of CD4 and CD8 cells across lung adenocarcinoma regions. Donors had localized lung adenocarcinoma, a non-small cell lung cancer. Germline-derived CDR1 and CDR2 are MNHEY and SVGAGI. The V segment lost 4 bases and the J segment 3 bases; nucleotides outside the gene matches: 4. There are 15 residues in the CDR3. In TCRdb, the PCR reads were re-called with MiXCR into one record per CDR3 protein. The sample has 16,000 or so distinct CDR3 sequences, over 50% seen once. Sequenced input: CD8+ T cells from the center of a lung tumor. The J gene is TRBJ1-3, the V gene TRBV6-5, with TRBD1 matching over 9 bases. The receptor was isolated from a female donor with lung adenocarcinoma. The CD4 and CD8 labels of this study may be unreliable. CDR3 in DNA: TGTGCCAGCAGTTTACAGGGGGCTGATGGAAACACCATATATTTT. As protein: CASSLQGADGNTIYF.